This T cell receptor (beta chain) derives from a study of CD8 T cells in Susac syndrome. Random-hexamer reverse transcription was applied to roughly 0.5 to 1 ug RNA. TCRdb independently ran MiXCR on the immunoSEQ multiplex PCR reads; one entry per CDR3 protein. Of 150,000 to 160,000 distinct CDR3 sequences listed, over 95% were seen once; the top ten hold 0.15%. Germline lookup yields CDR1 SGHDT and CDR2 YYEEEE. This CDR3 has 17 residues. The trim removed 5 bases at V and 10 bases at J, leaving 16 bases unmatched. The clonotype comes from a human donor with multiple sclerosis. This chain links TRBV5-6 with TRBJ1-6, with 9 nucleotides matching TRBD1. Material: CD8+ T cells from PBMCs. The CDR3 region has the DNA TGTGCCAGCAGAATCGATTCCGGGACAGGGCTGTTGTCACCCCTCCACTTT. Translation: CASRIDSGTGLLSPLHF.